Listed below are T cell receptor beta chains from one sample, sequenced in a study of cytomegalovirus exposure and HLA in healthy donors. Assay: immunoSEQ multiplex PCR; the TCRdb copy retains only in-frame clones and omits some. Seen here are more than 90,000 clones, 60% to 75% observed once, and the top ten hold under 2%. The sample taken for sequencing was PBMCs. The receptors were sampled from a woman between 40 and 50 years old in good health and CMV-seronegative. The CDR3 runs from the conserved cysteine through the conserved F or W. The D gene is left open where the match is weak. Clone size is stated in some rows and not others, as once, few, many or a class when expanded.

>TRBJ2-7|TRBV6-1|TRBD1|few
TGTGCCAGCACCGTAGGACAGGATTACGAGCAGTACTTC
CASTVGQDYEQYF
>TRBJ2-2|TRBV28|NA|few
TGTGCCAGCAGTTTTTTATGGCGAGGCACCGGGGAGCTGTTTTTT
CASSFLWRGTGELFF
>TRBJ2-1|TRBV15|TRBD1|NA
TGTGCCACCAGCAGCCGGACAGGGGACGAGCAGTTCTTC
CATSSRTGDEQFF
>TRBJ1-1|TRBV30|NA|once
TGTGCCTGGACGCCAGGGAGGAGGAACACTGAAGCTTTCTTT
CAWTPGRRNTEAFF
>TRBJ2-7|TRBV9|NA|NA
TGTGCCAGCAGCGTAGACCCCGGCTACGAGCAGTACTTC
CASSVDPGYEQYF
>TRBJ2-4|TRBV14|TRBD1|NA
TGTGCCAGCAGCCAGTGGACAGGGCGGGACATTCAGTACTTC
CASSQWTGRDIQYF
>TRBJ1-4|TRBV7-9|TRBD1|NA
TGTGCCAGCAGCGAAGGACAGGGGGCGGGAATAACTAATGAAAAACTGTTTTTT
CASSEGQGAGITNEKLFF
>TRBJ2-7|TRBV6-4|TRBD2|few
TGTGCCAGCAGTGACTCGATTAGCGGGAGCTCCTACGAGCAGTACTTC
CASSDSISGSSYEQYF
>TRBJ2-2|TRBV2|TRBD1|NA
TGTGCCAGCAGTCGTCTCGGGACAGGGGGCGAGGGAACGAACACCGGGGAGCTGTTTTTT
CASSRLGTGGEGTNTGELFF
>TRBJ2-2|TRBV30|NA|NA
TGTGCCTGGAGCGGACTCGGGGCCGGGGAGCTGTTTTTT
CAWSGLGAGELFF
>TRBJ2-5|TRBV2|TRBD1|NA
TGTGCCAGCAGTGGGGACAGGGGTGGTCAGACCCAGTACTTC
CASSGDRGGQTQYF
>TRBJ2-5|TRBV2|TRBD2|NA
TGTGCCAGCAGGCTAGCGGGGACCCAAGAGACCCAGTACTTC
CASRLAGTQETQYF
>TRBJ1-5|TRBV11-2|NA|NA
TGTGCCAGCAGCTTAGTTGGGGGGATGGGCAATCAGCCCCAGCATTTT
CASSLVGGMGNQPQHF
>TRBJ1-2|TRBV11-2|NA|NA
TGTGCCAGCAGCCAAGGAGGGAACTATGGCTACACCTTC
CASSQGGNYGYTF
>TRBJ2-1|TRBV27|NA|NA
TGTGCCAGCAGGTCTGACGGGGTCCGGTCCTACAATGAGCAGTTCTTC
CASRSDGVRSYNEQFF